The entry that follows covers one T cell receptor (beta chain) sequence. Germline V gene lookup returns CDR1 SGDLS and CDR2 YYNGEE. The CDR3 has 15 amino acids. V dropped 4 bases and J dropped 2 bases, with 13 bases sitting between them. TCRdb re-analysed the 5' RACE reads in MiXCR, keeping a single row per CDR3 protein. This table holds just under 65,000 distinct CDR3 sequences, 22% found once. Sequencing was done on a sample of memory CD4+ T cells sorted from a lymph node. Subset meaning: memory CD4+ T cells, CD4+CD45RO+CD25-. This chain joins TRBV9 and TRBJ1-5, with D possibly being TRBD1 (5 bases). The receptor's source is a female donor with breast cancer. For the CDR3, the DNA is TGTGCCAGCAGCCAAGCGGGGGTTGGCAATCAGCCCCAGCATTTT. It translates to CASSQAGVGNQPQHF.